What follows is one TCR beta chain and its context. As yet, its antigen is unknown. The record originates from a study of T cell responses to AZD1222 COVID-19 vaccine. Study outcomes and limitations: Compared with day 0, the breadth and depth of the Spike-specific TCR repertoire rose significantly after two doses of AZD1222. Donors were largely white British and mainly female; clonal diversity was possibly underestimated. Repertoires were obtained only post-peak T cell response.

The method was immunoSEQ multiplex PCR; TCRdb's version includes in-frame clones alone and lacks a portion of them. The data show some 170,000 clones, about 90% seen once. Trimming cost V 0 bases and J 3 bases, with 12 bases left between them. Germline assignment: CDR1 LGHDT and CDR2 YNNKEL (reference sequence). CDR3 length equals 16 residues. The V and J genes are TRBV3-1 (or the pseudogene TRBV3-2) and TRBJ1-3; D is unresolved. The clonotype comes from an adult who received the MenACWY meningococcal vaccine as a control. The sample here was peripheral blood, taken 28 days after the second dose of the MenACWY control vaccine. CDR3 amino acids: CASSQDVATDGNTIYF. As DNA, the CDR3 is TGTGCCAGCAGCCAAGATGTGGCGACCGATGGAAACACCATATATTTT.